This T cell receptor (beta chain) was retrieved from a study of memory CD4+ T cells and cytomegalovirus serostatus. This CDR3 spans 15 amino acids. With V trimmed by 4 bases and J by 11 bases, 6 bases remained unmatched. Per the germline V gene, CDR1 is SGHAT and CDR2 is FQNNGV. Repertoires were generated with immunoSEQ multiplex PCR, while TCRdb's copy carries only in-frame clones and drops some. The repertoire holds around 99,000 clones, with 80% as singletons. Single viable CD3+CD4+CD8-CD45RO+ cells were sorted as the memory CD4+ T cells. Total CD4+ T cells were enriched by CD4 positive selection. The rearrangement links TRBV11-2 to TRBJ2-3, with TRBD2 identical over 16 bases. Specimen: memory CD4+ T cells from blood. The clonotype was recovered from an adult in good health and CMV-seropositive. The CDR3 sequence is CASSSGLAGGGVQYF. The CDR3 DNA reads as TGTGCCAGCAGCTCGGGACTAGCGGGAGGGGGTGTGCAGTATTTT.